The rows below give T cell receptor beta chains drawn from one sample of a study of T-cell reconstitution after alpha-beta-depleted transplantation in children. One entry per CDR3 protein results from TCRdb running MiXCR on the PCR reads. The data contain about 610,000 distinct CDR3 sequences, over 20% of them singletons. Source: PBMCs, taken before TCRalphabeta/CD19-depleted stem cell transplant. These receptors were collected from a boy under three years old with Wiskott-Aldrich syndrome, due to receive a stem cell transplant. CDR3s include the opening cysteine and the closing phenylalanine or tryptophan. The order of the fields is CDR3 length, J gene, V gene, clone size, CDR3 protein. Rows may omit the clone size; those that give it use once, few, many or a size class.

18	TRBJ2-7	TRBV5-1	.	CASSLVSGGRRAGGEQYF
16	TRBJ2-1	TRBV5-1	few	CASSLTGLAGVNEQFF
13	TRBJ2-1	TRBV18	.	CASSQGSEGEQFF
14	TRBJ2-1	TRBV5-1	.	CASSSTDRYNEQFF
17	TRBJ1-1	TRBV21-1	.	CASSKGRSRRMDTEAFF
13	TRBJ2-7	TRBV12-3/TRBV12-4	.	CASSFSVNYEQYF
14	TRBJ1-3	TRBV6-5	few	CASSLGAEGNTIYF
10	TRBJ2-7	TRBV6-6	few	CASSSSEQYF
15	TRBJ2-7	TRBV28	few	CASTPSGTDSYEQYF
14	TRBJ2-1	TRBV5-1	few	CASSWGGGNNEQFF
15	TRBJ2-2	TRBV6-2/TRBV6-3	.	CASSLQAQKTGELFF
15	TRBJ2-3	TRBV5-1	.	CASSLNGPAIDTQYF
14	TRBJ2-5	TRBV27	.	CASSSQGSQEAQYF
14	TRBJ2-3	TRBV20-1	few	CSADGAGSTDTQYF
16	TRBJ2-1	TRBV12-3/TRBV12-4	once	CASTLRGMSLYNEQFF
16	TRBJ2-1	TRBV28	.	CASSFYPSAKYNEQFF
14	TRBJ2-7	TRBV20-1	.	CSATGQGILSEQYF
11	TRBJ1-1	TRBV5-1	.	CASRGQGEAFF
15	TRBJ2-2	TRBV5-1	few	CASSTPGHNTGELFF
14	TRBJ2-7	TRBV7-2	.	CASSLGGTTYEQYF
14	TRBJ2-2	TRBV20-1	once	CSARDPQGTGELFF
16	TRBJ2-4	TRBV7-2	.	CASSFGVLAGKNIQYF
14	TRBJ2-7	TRBV6-1	.	CASSRTGHTYEQYF
13	TRBJ1-1	TRBV5-5	few	CASSSGARGRAFF
16	TRBJ2-3	TRBV12-3/TRBV12-4	.	CASSFRLAGDTDTQYF
15	TRBJ2-5	TRBV5-5	few	CASSLLGTLQETQYF
15	TRBJ1-4	TRBV15	.	CATSNGGLRGEKLFF
14	TRBJ1-4	TRBV20-1	.	CSARDLGDIEKLFF
15	TRBJ1-3	TRBV7-9	.	CASSLKGRVGYTIYF
15	TRBJ2-2	TRBV12-3/TRBV12-4	few	CASSLARSNTGELFF